The 23 T cell receptor beta chains given below trace back to one sample, sequenced in a study of T cells in Graves' hyperthyroidism and ophthalmopathy. From RNA transcripts, TCR beta CDR3 regions were amplified. The TCR CDR3 first-round RT-PCR relied on the HTBI primer set. MiXCR, applied by TCRdb to the multiplex PCR reads, yields one record per CDR3 protein. Of 550,000 to 700,000 distinct CDR3 sequences detected, 46% appear once; the ten largest clones hold 19%. The sequenced sample was peripheral blood or thyroid tissue (not recorded which). These TCRs come from an adult woman with Graves' disease, either hyperthyroidism or ophthalmopathy (not recorded which).

V is TRBV20-1 and J is TRBJ1-4; 7 nucleotides match TRBD1. The CDR3 covers 14 residues. Germline CDR1 and CDR2: DFQATT and SNEGSKA (reference sequence). The J segment lost 3 bases and the V segment lost 2 bases, leaving 3 bases of the junction unmatched. The CDR3 DNA reads TGCAGTGCTAGATACAGGGGTTCTAATGAAAAACTGTTTTTT. Its translation: CSARYRGSNEKLFF.

This clonotype has a handful of counts. The CDR3: CASTMGAGGYTF. The CDR3 DNA reads TGTGCCAGTACCATGGGGGCAGGCGGCTACACCTTC. This chain joins TRBV19 and TRBJ1-2; possibly TRBD1 for D (6 bases). The CDR3 is made up of 12 amino acids. Trimming pared 7 bases from V and 8 bases from J, leaving 14 bases between. The germline V gene has CDR1 LNHDA and CDR2 SQIVND (reference sequence).

The table lists this clonotype with many counts. The chain links TRBV20-1 to TRBJ1-6; TRBD1 aligns across 7 bases. This CDR3 has 18 amino acids. Germline V lookup: CDR1 DFQATT, CDR2 SNEGSKA (reference sequence). With V trimmed by 1 base and J by 11 bases, 20 bases remained unmatched. The CDR3 sequence: CSARVGAFPTGPAAPLHF. The CDR3 DNA sequence: TGCAGTGCTAGAGTCGGGGCGTTTCCGACAGGGCCTGCAGCACCCCTCCACTTT.

This clonotype was seen a few times. The genes are TRBV2 and TRBJ1-2; 8 positions match TRBD1. This CDR3 has 14 residues. Germline V CDR1 and CDR2: SNHLY, FYNNEI. Trimming cost V 8 bases and J 4 bases; bases outside gene matches: 9. The CDR3 region has the DNA TGTGCCAGCCAACAGGGGGACAGGCTCTATGGCTACACCTTC. Translated: CASQQGDRLYGYTF.

At least ten counts were recorded for this clonotype. V is TRBV5-6 and J is TRBJ2-2, with D possibly being TRBD2 (6 bases). The CDR3 has 16 amino acids. CDR1 and CDR2 from the germline V gene are SGHDT and YYEEEE. The V end lost 0 bases, the J end lost 3 bases, and 12 bases lay between the germline ends. The DNA of the CDR3 is TGTGCCAGCAGCTTGGGGAGGGGCTTCTACACCGGGGAGCTGTTTTTT. It is translated as CASSLGRGFYTGELFF.

About this clonotype: The junction and the germline gene differ at one end; a read error may be behind it. This sequence joins TRBV10-2 and TRBJ1-6; 10 nucleotides agree with TRBD1. The CDR3 is 19 amino acids. CDR1 WSHSY and CDR2 SAAADI come from the germline V gene. The CDR3 is CASSYLLRTGGSYNSPLHF. The CDR3 bases are TGTGCCAGCAGTTACCTCCTCCGGACAGGGGGCTCCTATAATTCACCCCTCCACTTT.

This clonotype was seen a few times. The V call is TRBV6-1, the J call TRBJ1-1; 7 nucleotides line up with TRBD1. V was clipped by 4 bases and J by 1 base; unmatched bases: 12. The CDR3 extends over 17 amino acids. CDR1 is MNHNS and CDR2 is SASEGT in the germline V gene. CDR3 region: CASSGITRTGRNTEAFF. The CDR3 DNA reads TGTGCCAGCAGTGGGATAACTAGGACAGGCCGGAACACTGAAGCTTTCTTT.

This clonotype was counted once. The CDR3 sequence: CASSFETHGQAEAFF. In nucleotides, the CDR3 is TGTGCCAGCAGTTTCGAGACCCACGGGCAAGCTGAAGCTTTCTTT. This chain uses TRBV12-3 or TRBV12-4 with TRBJ1-1; unclear D gene. CDR3 length: 15 residues. V was clipped by 3 bases and J by 6 bases, with 17 bases between them.

The chain combines TRBV29-1 with TRBJ2-5; 7 positions agree with TRBD1. Trimming removed 4 bases from V and 5 bases from J; junction bases left unmatched: 7. Per germline, CDR1 SQVTM and CDR2 ANQGSEA. This CDR3 is built from 13 residues. The CDR3 nucleotides read TGCAGCGTTGGAGCCGGCAGGGGGGAGACCCAGTACTTC. Its translation: CSVGAGRGETQYF. Combining the CDR3 with reference TRBV29-1 and TRBJ2-5 gives the whole variable domain SAVISQKPSRDICQRGTSLTIQCQVDSQVTMMFWYRQQPGQSLTLIATANQGSEATYESGFVIDKFPISRPNLTFSTLTVSNMSPEDSSIYLCSVGAGRGETQYFGPGTRLLVL.

The chain has TRBV28 and TRBJ1-3; D not certain. The CDR3 sequence is 13 residues long. CDR1 and CDR2 from the germline V gene are MDHEN and SYDVKM. V lost 6 bases and J lost 4, with 10 bases in between. The CDR3 spells CASSPMGGNTIYF. CDR3 nucleotide sequence: TGTGCCAGCAGCCCCATGGGAGGAAACACCATATATTTT. Combining the CDR3 with reference TRBV28 and TRBJ1-3 gives the whole variable domain DVKVTQSSRYLVKRTGEKVFLECVQDMDHENMFWYRQDPGLGLRLIYFSYDVKMKEKGDIPEGYSVSREKKERFSLILESASTNQTSMYLCASSPMGGNTIYFGEGSWLTVV.

This rearrangement joins TRBV5-1 to TRBJ1-6, with 10 bases lining up with TRBD1. This CDR3 region has 17 residues. Germline trimming cut 0 bases from V and 8 bases from J; bases unmatched to any gene: 8. The germline V gene encodes CDR1 SGHRS and CDR2 YFSETQ. The CDR3 is CASSLVAPGQGYSPLHF. In DNA form, the CDR3 reads TGCGCCAGCAGCTTGGTGGCCCCGGGACAGGGGTATTCACCCCTCCACTTT.

V usage is TRBV7-8 and J usage is TRBJ1-5; TRBD1 matches at 7 bases. V lost 10 bases to trimming and J lost 7 bases; unmatched junction nucleotides: 4. This CDR3 region has 11 residues. Germline V gives CDR1 SGHVS, CDR2 FQNEAQ. CDR3 bases: TGTGCCACAGGGGGAGAACAGCCCCAGCATTTT. Protein product: CATGGEQPQHF.

As regards this clonotype: Just one base apart from a much larger clone, this may be a read error. V and J are TRBV7-3 and TRBJ2-2, with D possibly matching TRBD2 (6 bases). CDR1 is SGHTA and CDR2 is FQGTGA in the germline V gene. The CDR3 extends over 16 amino acids. CDR3 sequence (DNA): TGCGCCAGCAGCCCGAATAGCGGCTCGAACACCGGGGAGCTGTTTTTT. It yields the protein CASSPNSGSNTGELFF.

This clonotype was recorded many times. J is TRBJ1-4 and V is TRBV12-3 or TRBV12-4, with 8 bases lining up with TRBD1. Trimming took 3 bases from V and 12 from J; bases not matched to a gene: 9. The CDR3 loop spans 14 amino acids. The chain's CDR3 is CASSFGQGRVELFF. DNA of the CDR3: TGTGCCAGCAGTTTCGGACAGGGTAGAGTGGAACTGTTTTTT.

This clonotype was recorded at least ten times. The V call is TRBV2, the J call TRBJ1-2; 9 bases are shared with TRBD1. Germline V gene lookup returns CDR1 SNHLY and CDR2 FYNNEI. The J segment lost 6 bases and the V segment lost 5 bases, leaving 4 bases of the junction unmatched. The CDR3 sequence is 13 residues long. CDR3 protein: CASSTTGGNGYTF. As DNA, the CDR3 is TGTGCCAGCAGTACGACAGGGGGAAATGGCTACACCTTC.

The sample holds a few counts of this clonotype. This chain connects TRBV29-1 to TRBJ1-2; possible D gene TRBD1, 5 bases. The germline V gene has CDR1 SQVTM and CDR2 ANQGSEA. V was shortened by 6 bases and J by 0 bases, with 14 bases between the two germline ends. The CDR3 spans 14 residues. The CDR3: CSVYSDSPNYGYTF. CDR3 nucleotide sequence: TGCAGCGTCTATTCCGACAGTCCTAACTATGGCTACACCTTC.

The J gene is TRBJ1-1, the V gene TRBV10-2; the D is unclear. Trimming pared 3 bases from V and 0 bases from J, leaving 14 bases between. CDR1 is WSHSY and CDR2 is SAAADI in the germline V gene. The CDR3 runs to 16 residues. CDR3 region: CASSDSRSRMNTEAFF. CDR3 sequence (DNA): TGCGCCAGCAGTGACTCTCGCAGCAGAATGAACACTGAAGCTTTCTTT.

There are many counts of this clonotype. The CDR3 loop is CASSQGLGGGNYEQYF. CDR3 DNA sequence: TGTGCCAGCAGCCAGGGTCTAGGAGGCGGGAACTACGAGCAGTACTTC. The gene calls are TRBV4-2 and TRBJ2-7; possible D gene TRBD2, 6 bases. The CDR3 has 16 residues. Between the trimmed V and J ends, which lost 3 bases and 3 bases, there was a span of 18 bases. Germline CDR1 reads LGHNA; CDR2 reads YNFKEQ.

This clonotype was counted at least ten times. The chain couples TRBV27 to TRBJ2-5, with a weak D call TRBD1 (6 bases). Trimming took 5 bases from V and 5 from J, leaving 12 bases between them. The CDR3 loop spans 13 amino acids. Germline CDR1 reads MNHEY; CDR2 reads SMNVEV (reference sequence). The chain's CDR3 is CASSDRFYETQYF. CDR3 in DNA: TGTGCCAGCAGTGACAGGTTTTACGAGACCCAGTACTTC.

This clonotype was detected ten times or more. The chain links TRBV20-1 to TRBJ1-5, with D tentatively TRBD1 (5 bases). V lost 1 base and J lost 8, with 18 bases in between. This CDR3 has 15 residues. From germline, CDR1 is DFQATT and CDR2 SNEGSKA (reference sequence). CDR3 in amino acids: CSARGGAGREKPQHF. The DNA for the CDR3 is TGCAGTGCTAGAGGTGGGGCGGGCCGCGAGAAGCCCCAGCATTTT.

This chain uses TRBV7-9 with TRBJ2-5, with 8 bases aligning to TRBD1. The CDR3 sequence is 13 residues long. The germline CDR1 and CDR2 sequences are SEHNR and FQNEAQ (reference sequence). V was clipped by 4 bases and J by 5 bases; unmatched bases: 3. For the CDR3, the DNA is TGTGCCAGCAGCTCAGGGGGCAAGGAGACCCAGTACTTC. Residues: CASSSGGKETQYF.

This clonotype was counted ten times or more. This sequence joins TRBV19 and TRBJ1-1, with D perhaps matching TRBD1 (5 bases). The V gene's germline CDR1 is LNHDA and CDR2 SQIVND (reference sequence). The CDR3 has 11 residues. Deletions cut 7 bases from V and 13 bases from J, with 16 bases between. This CDR3 reads CASMAGTKVFF. The DNA of the CDR3 is TGTGCCAGTATGGCAGGGACGAAAGTTTTCTTT.

This clonotype was recorded many times. This chain links TRBV7-2 with TRBJ1-1; possible D gene TRBD1, 6 bases. CDR1 and CDR2 from the germline V gene are SGHTA and FQGNSA. V gave up 10 bases and J gave up 6 bases, with 21 bases separating them. The CDR3 totals 14 residues. This CDR3 is CATTGTLRGAEAFF. CDR3 nucleotide sequence: TGTGCCACCACCGGGACACTAAGAGGGGCTGAAGCTTTCTTT.